Listed below are T cell receptor beta chains from one sample, sequenced in a study of blood T cells in healthy people across ages. Using its own MiXCR run on the 5' RACE reads, TCRdb lists one record per CDR3 protein. This table holds 1.2 million to 1.5 million distinct CDR3 sequences, about 43% found once. The sample was blood. Receptor source: a woman between 18 and 29 years old in good health. CDR3s leave out the opening cysteine and the closing phenylalanine or tryptophan.

V gene: TRBV12-3/TRBV12-4; J gene: TRBJ2-5; CDR3 protein: ASSKGPQETQY
V gene: TRBV7-2; J gene: .; CDR3 protein: ASSPGVAGGLSYNEQY
V gene: TRBV4-1; J gene: TRBJ2-1; CDR3 protein: ASSHGTHNNEQF
V gene: TRBV28; J gene: TRBJ2-7; CDR3 protein: ASSFPQGGSYEQY
V gene: TRBV6-6; J gene: TRBJ2-3; CDR3 protein: ASNSGREDTQY
V gene: TRBV20-1; J gene: TRBJ2-3; CDR3 protein: SVPTSGGVTQY
V gene: TRBV5-5; J gene: TRBJ1-2; CDR3 protein: ASSFTLGGNYGYT
V gene: TRBV7-9; J gene: TRBJ2-2; CDR3 protein: ASSGELF
V gene: TRBV29-1; J gene: TRBJ2-5; CDR3 protein: SVVRTSGYNEQY
V gene: TRBV24-1; J gene: TRBJ1-1; CDR3 protein: ATSDLKSGSEAF
V gene: TRBV20-1; J gene: TRBJ2-7; CDR3 protein: SARDTVGGPPYEQY
V gene: TRBV10-3; J gene: TRBJ2-3; CDR3 protein: ATQLGLAGKADTQY
V gene: TRBV20-1; J gene: TRBJ2-3; CDR3 protein: SARIPHKGTDTQY
V gene: TRBV11-3; J gene: TRBJ2-4; CDR3 protein: ASSLKGENIQY
V gene: TRBV24-1; J gene: TRBJ2-1; CDR3 protein: ATSDSQGGHYNEQF
V gene: TRBV6-6; J gene: TRBJ1-2; CDR3 protein: AIGRNYGYT
V gene: TRBV30; J gene: .; CDR3 protein: AWGLMDEQY
V gene: TRBV28; J gene: TRBJ1-4; CDR3 protein: ASSRQLLNEKLF
V gene: TRBV7-8; J gene: TRBJ2-2; CDR3 protein: ATKRSQANTGELF
V gene: TRBV25-1; J gene: TRBJ1-1; CDR3 protein: ASRIGLTEAF
V gene: TRBV4-1; J gene: TRBJ2-7; CDR3 protein: ASSQPTEGNEQY
V gene: TRBV20-1; J gene: TRBJ2-7; CDR3 protein: SARGLAGVHDEQY
V gene: TRBV2; J gene: TRBJ1-2; CDR3 protein: AMEESYGYT
V gene: TRBV5-1; J gene: TRBJ2-1; CDR3 protein: ASSLQWGGSEQF
V gene: TRBV3-1; J gene: TRBJ1-2; CDR3 protein: ASSPTGQGSLGYT
V gene: TRBV5-1; J gene: TRBJ1-5; CDR3 protein: ASSPNGGHNQPQH
V gene: TRBV21-1; J gene: TRBJ1-1; CDR3 protein: ASSKGRGRRTEAF
V gene: TRBV20-1; J gene: TRBJ1-3; CDR3 protein: SGRGGGSGNTIY
V gene: TRBV29-1; J gene: TRBJ1-2; CDR3 protein: SVEAGSRDYGYT
V gene: TRBV20-1; J gene: .; CDR3 protein: SAREGAGVEGEQY
V gene: TRBV18; J gene: TRBJ2-7; CDR3 protein: ASSPNRAYEQY
V gene: TRBV20-1; J gene: TRBJ1-2; CDR3 protein: SARDPYTGGYT
V gene: TRBV2; J gene: TRBJ2-1; CDR3 protein: ASSEGGQTEQF
V gene: TRBV20-1; J gene: TRBJ1-5; CDR3 protein: SASPSPSTGNQPQH
V gene: TRBV11-2; J gene: TRBJ2-5; CDR3 protein: ASSSPGQGLQETQY
V gene: TRBV3-1; J gene: TRBJ1-1; CDR3 protein: ASSHLKVYNTEAF
V gene: TRBV20-1; J gene: TRBJ1-2; CDR3 protein: SARDNPTANYGYT
V gene: TRBV20-1; J gene: TRBJ2-7; CDR3 protein: SALKTVNYEQY
V gene: TRBV5-5; J gene: TRBJ2-7; CDR3 protein: ASSSAPGASYEQY
V gene: TRBV2; J gene: TRBJ2-5; CDR3 protein: ASSEQDRASETQY
V gene: TRBV27; J gene: TRBJ1-2; CDR3 protein: ASSLSLSTWGYT
V gene: TRBV3-1; J gene: TRBJ2-5; CDR3 protein: ASSQDVFGAGAQETQY